These T cell receptor beta chains were read from a single sample in a study of blood T cells in healthy people across ages. MiXCR, applied by TCRdb to the 5' RACE reads, yields one record per CDR3 protein. Among about 1.6 million distinct CDR3 sequences listed, almost 35% were seen once. Specimen: blood. These receptors originate from a woman aged 25 to 39 in good health. Each CDR3 is given with its conserved first and last residue. D genes are given only for firm matches. Size tells how often a clone was seen (once, few, many) or the class of an expanded clone, and some rows leave it out.

j_gene	abundance	d_gene	v_gene	CDR3nt	CDR3aa
TRBJ1-1	few	-	TRBV3-1	TGTGCCAGCAGCCAAGGGGAGGGCAACACTGAAGCTTTCTTT	CASSQGEGNTEAFF
TRBJ1-4	-	TRBD1	TRBV4-1	TGCGCCAGCAGCCGAGCCAGGGGGGCACGGGGGGCTAATGAAAAACTGTTTTTT	CASSRARGARGANEKLFF
TRBJ2-7	few	-	TRBV20-1	TGCAGTGCAAGGGACTTGGGTTGGTACAACGAGCAGTACTTC	CSARDLGWYNEQYF
TRBJ2-1	few	-	TRBV24-1	TGTGCCACCAGTGATCACACAGGTAACTCCTACAATGAGCAGTTCTTC	CATSDHTGNSYNEQFF
TRBJ1-2	-	-	TRBV9	TGTGCCAGCAGCGTAGGGAGCCTGGCTAACTATGGCTACACCTTC	CASSVGSLANYGYTF
TRBJ2-5	few	-	TRBV5-8	TGTGCCAGCAGCTCGGGGACAAAGCAAGAGACCCAGTACTTC	CASSSGTKQETQYF
TRBJ2-1	-	TRBD1	TRBV3-1	TGTGCCAGCAGCCAAGGGGACAGGGGGCTATACAATGAGCAGTTCTTC	CASSQGDRGLYNEQFF
TRBJ2-7	-	-	TRBV6-1	TGTGCCAGCACCATCTCCTACGAGCAGTACTTC	CASTISYEQYF
TRBJ2-3	-	-	TRBV10-3	TGTGCCATCAGTGAAAGGGACCCTGCAGATACGCAGTATTTT	CAISERDPADTQYF
TRBJ1-4	few	TRBD1	TRBV20-1	TGCAGTGCTAGATCCCAGGGGGCTGAAAAACTGTTTTTT	CSARSQGAEKLFF
TRBJ2-5	few	-	TRBV27	TGTGCCACCGCCCCCTGGGCCGGGGAAGAGACCCAGTACTTC	CATAPWAGEETQYF
TRBJ2-1	many	-	TRBV7-8	TGTGCCAGCTCCCGAGGGCAGGGCGATGAGCAGTTCTTC	CASSRGQGDEQFF
TRBJ2-7	many	-	TRBV5-1	TGTGCCAGCAGCTTGAGCTCCTACGAGCAGTACTTC	CASSLSSYEQYF
TRBJ1-1	-	-	TRBV7-2	TGTGCCAGCAGCTTTACAGCAGCCAAGAACACTGAAGCTTTCTTT	CASSFTAAKNTEAFF
TRBJ2-1	-	TRBD1	TRBV7-2	TGTGCCAGCAGCTCCCGGGACAGGGGATCGAATGAGCAGTTCTTC	CASSSRDRGSNEQFF
TRBJ2-7	few	-	TRBV2	TGTGCCAGTATACCCGGCTACGAACTTGGCTACGAGCAGTACTTC	CASIPGYELGYEQYF
TRBJ1-1	-	-	TRBV12-3/TRBV12-4	TGTGCCAGCACCTGGCGGGGGGCGCGCACTAAAGCTTTCTTT	CASTWRGARTKAFF
TRBJ2-3	-	TRBD2	TRBV30	TGTGCCTGGACGACTAGCCGGACTAGCGGTAGCACAGATACGCAGTATTTT	CAWTTSRTSGSTDTQYF
TRBJ2-7	-	-	TRBV12-3/TRBV12-4	TGTGCCAGCAGTTTAACCAGGGACGCGCAGTACTTC	CASSLTRDAQYF
TRBJ2-1	-	-	TRBV9	TGTGCCATCAGCGTAGGAGTCTACAATGAGCAGTTCTTC	CAISVGVYNEQFF
TRBJ2-3	-	TRBD1	TRBV9	TGTGCCAGCAGCGCTCGGGACAGAAGCACAGATACGCAGTATTTT	CASSARDRSTDTQYF
TRBJ2-1	few	TRBD1	TRBV29-1	TGCAGCGTCCGCCCGGGACAGGGTTACAATGAGCAGTTCTTC	CSVRPGQGYNEQFF
TRBJ2-5	few	-	TRBV30	TGTGCCTGGAGTGTACCCCTGCTGCGGACCCAGTACTTC	CAWSVPLLRTQYF
TRBJ2-3	few	-	TRBV7-3	TGTGCCAGCAGCTTAACGGGGGGGCTATCAGATACGCAGTATTTT	CASSLTGGLSDTQYF
TRBJ2-3	few	-	TRBV5-1	TGCGCCAGCAGCTTAGGATCGGGGACCCCAGATACGCAGTATTTT	CASSLGSGTPDTQYF
TRBJ1-5	-	-	TRBV27	TGTGCCAGCGGACTTGGGGGTCAGCCCCAGCATTTT	CASGLGGQPQHF
TRBJ2-6	-	-	TRBV7-9	TGTGCCAGCAGCTTATCGGACAGTCCTTCCTCTGGGGCCAACGTCCTGACTTTC	CASSLSDSPSSGANVLTF
TRBJ2-1	-	TRBD2	TRBV25-1	TGTGCCAGCAGTGCCACTAGCGGGGGGTTTGATGAGCAGTTCTTC	CASSATSGGFDEQFF
TRBJ1-5	-	-	TRBV7-2	TGTGCCAGCAGCTTAGGGTACCGCGTTGTGAGCAATCAGCCCCAGCATTTT	CASSLGYRVVSNQPQHF
TRBJ2-5	few	-	TRBV27	TGTGCCAGCAGTTTAGATAGTAGCGGAACAGAGACCCAGTACTTC	CASSLDSSGTETQYF
TRBJ2-7	few	-	TRBV28	TGTGCCAGCTCCGCCCGGTATCACGAGCAGTACTTC	CASSARYHEQYF
TRBJ2-5	-	-	TRBV12-3/TRBV12-4	TGTGCCAGCACCCTCGGGGGGCCAGAGACCCAGTACTTC	CASTLGGPETQYF
TRBJ1-1	few	-	TRBV27	TGTGCCAGCGCCCGGGTGAACACTGAAGCTTTCTTT	CASARVNTEAFF
TRBJ2-1	many	TRBD1	TRBV10-3	TGTGCCATCAGTACCACCGGGACAGGGGACAATGAGCAGTTCTTC	CAISTTGTGDNEQFF
TRBJ2-7	many	TRBD1	TRBV27	TGTGCCAGCAGTTCCGGGACAGGGTACGAGCAGTACTTC	CASSSGTGYEQYF
TRBJ1-4	-	-	TRBV4-1	TGCGCCAGCAGCCAAGACCATTCCTTGGGGCATGAAAAACTGTTTTTT	CASSQDHSLGHEKLFF
TRBJ2-3	-	TRBD2	TRBV3-1	TGTGCCAGCAGCCTAAGAGGGACTAGCGGGACAGATACGCAGTATTTT	CASSLRGTSGTDTQYF
TRBJ2-1	-	-	TRBV6-5	TGTGCCAGCAGTCCACGGATTAACAATGAGCAGTTCTTC	CASSPRINNEQFF
TRBJ2-1	few	-	TRBV20-1	TGCAGTGCCGAGGAGCTAGCGACCCCCTACAATGAGCAGTTCTTC	CSAEELATPYNEQFF
TRBJ1-2	many	-	TRBV4-2	TGTGCCAGCAGCCAAGAGCAGGGCAATAACTATGGCTACACCTTC	CASSQEQGNNYGYTF
TRBJ2-7	-	TRBD1	TRBV11-1	TGTGCCAGCAGCAATCACAGGGGACCCTTTACTCACTACGAGCAGTACTTC	CASSNHRGPFTHYEQYF
TRBJ2-1	few	-	TRBV4-1	TGCGCCAGCAGCCAAGATCCGACTCCCAAGGAGCAGTTCTTC	CASSQDPTPKEQFF
TRBJ2-5	many	-	TRBV5-5	TGTGCCAGCAGCGCCCCGGAGGGGGAGACCCAGTACTTC	CASSAPEGETQYF
TRBJ2-7	few	-	TRBV12-3/TRBV12-4	TGTGCCAGCAGTGACGACGCTTACGAGCAGTACTTC	CASSDDAYEQYF
TRBJ2-7	few	-	TRBV10-3	TGTGCCATCGGCCCAGGGAATAGCGAGCAGTACTTC	CAIGPGNSEQYF
TRBJ2-7	-	TRBD1	TRBV28	TGTGCCAGCGATGACAGGGGGGACTCCTACGAGCAGTACTTC	CASDDRGDSYEQYF
TRBJ2-1	few	TRBD2	TRBV7-8	TGTGCCAGCAGCATACCCTTAGCGGGATCCTACAATGAGCAGTTCTTC	CASSIPLAGSYNEQFF
TRBJ2-1	few	TRBD2	TRBV20-1	TGCAGTGTACCGCCGAGAGTGACTAGCGGTAATGAGCAGTTCTTC	CSVPPRVTSGNEQFF
TRBJ2-3	few	-	TRBV9	TGTGCCAGCAGCGTAGCTGGGGCCCTGAGTGGGGATACGCAGTATTTT	CASSVAGALSGDTQYF
TRBJ2-2	-	TRBD2	TRBV9	TGTGCCAGCAGCCCCCGGACTAGCGGGGACACCGGGGAGCTGTTTTTT	CASSPRTSGDTGELFF
TRBJ2-5	-	TRBD2	TRBV6-6	TGTGCCAGCAGCGGGGGAGGGAGAAGGACCCAGTACTTC	CASSGGGRRTQYF
TRBJ2-1	-	TRBD2	TRBV6-2/TRBV6-3	TGTGCCAGCAGTTACTCAGGTGGGAGGGCCAATGAGCAGTTCTTC	CASSYSGGRANEQFF
TRBJ2-7	many	TRBD1	TRBV29-1	TGCAGCGTTGAAGGCACAGGGGAGCCCTACGAGCAGTACTTC	CSVEGTGEPYEQYF